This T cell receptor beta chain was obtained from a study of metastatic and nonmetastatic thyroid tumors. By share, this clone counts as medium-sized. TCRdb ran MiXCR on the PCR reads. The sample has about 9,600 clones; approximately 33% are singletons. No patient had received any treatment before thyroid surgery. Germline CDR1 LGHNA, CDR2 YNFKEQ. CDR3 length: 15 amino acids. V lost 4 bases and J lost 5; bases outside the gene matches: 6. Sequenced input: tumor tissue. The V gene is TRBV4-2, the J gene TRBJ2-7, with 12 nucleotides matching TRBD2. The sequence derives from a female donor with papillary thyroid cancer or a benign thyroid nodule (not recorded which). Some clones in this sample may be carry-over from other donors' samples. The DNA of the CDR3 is TGTGCCAGCAGCCCACGACTAGCGGGAGTCGACGAGCAGTACTTC. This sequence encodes CASSPRLAGVDEQYF.